The 27 T cell receptor beta chains in this list originate from one sample, sequenced in a study of T cell responses to AZD1222 COVID-19 vaccine. This table comes from immunoSEQ multiplex PCR, and its TCRdb copy is limited to in-frame clones, with some not included. The sample has 130,000 to 150,000 clones; more than 85% are singletons. The sequencing used peripheral blood, collected after recovery from COVID-19. The source of these receptors is an adult who had recovered from COVID-19.

J is TRBJ1-5 and V is TRBV19; tentative D call: TRBD1 (5 bases). This CDR3 comprises 14 residues. Deletions cut 3 bases from V and 7 bases from J, with 13 bases between. Germline values: CDR1 LNHDA, CDR2 SQIVND (reference sequence). The CDR3 sequence is CASSIRGVRQPQHF. The CDR3 coding sequence is TGTGCCAGTAGTATCAGAGGGGTGCGGCAGCCCCAGCATTTT.

The chain employs TRBV7-3 and TRBJ2-3; 11 nucleotides agree with TRBD2. The CDR3 spans 16 residues. V lost 5 bases and J lost 3; bases outside the gene matches: 7. Germline V gene data show CDR1 as SGHTA and CDR2 as FQGTGA. The CDR3 here is CASSPTLAGATDTQYF. As DNA, the CDR3 is TGTGCCAGCAGCCCTACACTAGCGGGAGCTACAGATACGCAGTATTTT.

V gene TRBV5-8 combines with J gene TRBJ1-6, with D maybe TRBD1 (5 bases). Germline V gene data show CDR1 as SGHTS and CDR2 as YDEGEE. V lost 0 bases, J lost 5 bases, and 6 bases lay in between. The length of the CDR3 is 14 residues. CDR3 DNA: TGTGCCAGCAGCTTGGGACAGAATAATTCACCCCTCCACTTT. Protein: CASSLGQNNSPLHF.

The rearrangement links TRBV28 to TRBJ2-5, with D maybe TRBD2 (5 bases). V was pared by 3 bases and J by 0 bases, with 11 bases between. The CDR3 spans 15 residues. The germline V gene encodes CDR1 MDHEN and CDR2 SYDVKM. The CDR3 reads CASSFPKRDQETQYF. The CDR3 DNA reads as TGTGCCAGCAGTTTCCCGAAGAGGGACCAAGAGACCCAGTACTTC. The entire variable domain, with the rest obtained from reference TRBV28 and TRBJ2-5, is as follows: DVKVTQSSRYLVKRTGEKVFLECVQDMDHENMFWYRQDPGLGLRLIYFSYDVKMKEKGDIPEGYSVSREKKERFSLILESASTNQTSMYLCASSFPKRDQETQYFGPGTRLLVL.

The chain couples TRBV5-1 to TRBJ2-5, with 10 bases aligning to TRBD1. V gave up 4 bases and J gave up 5 bases; unmatched junction bases: 11. The CDR3 is 16 amino acids. CDR1 is SGHRS, CDR2 YFSETQ, per germline. CDR3 residues: CASSRPAGTGAETQYF. CDR3 nucleotide sequence: TGCGCCAGCAGCCGTCCCGCTGGGACAGGGGCGGAGACCCAGTACTTC.

V is TRBV19 and J is TRBJ2-7; 7 nucleotides line up with TRBD2. The V gene's germline CDR1 is LNHDA and CDR2 SQIVND (reference sequence). The CDR3 runs 16 residues. The V segment lost 3 bases and the J segment 3 bases; nucleotides outside the gene matches: 11. DNA for the CDR3: TGTGCCAGTAGTATCGCACGGGCTAGCGGAGGCTACGAGCAGTACTTC. Translating gives CASSIARASGGYEQYF.

The V and J genes are TRBV5-8 and TRBJ2-5, with 8 bases fitting TRBD1. The germline V gene encodes CDR1 SGHTS and CDR2 YDEGEE. V trimming: 6 bases; J trimming: 5 bases; junction bases outside the gene matches: 9. The CDR3 has 14 amino acids. The CDR3 DNA reads TGTGCCAGCAACCCCGACAGGGGCGGGGAGACCCAGTACTTC. It is translated as CASNPDRGGETQYF.

The chain recombines TRBV4-1 with TRBJ2-2; weak D call: TRBD2 (6 bases). The CDR3 has 19 residues. Germline V lookup: CDR1 MGHRA, CDR2 YSYEKL. Trimming left V 3 bases short and J 7 bases short, with 27 bases between. Here the CDR3 reads CASSQPLRPGRGFDGELFF. CDR3 nucleotide sequence: TGCGCCAGCAGCCAGCCCCTACGTCCCGGGAGAGGGTTCGACGGGGAGCTGTTTTTT.

V and J are TRBV29-1 and TRBJ2-1; no definite D call. CDR3 length: 11 amino acids. V lost 3 bases and J 5 bases, leaving 5 bases between the germline ends. Germline-derived CDR1 and CDR2 are SQVTM and ANQGSEA. In DNA form, the CDR3 reads TGCAGCGTTGATAGGGACAATGAGCAGTTCTTC. As protein: CSVDRDNEQFF.

As to this clone: Other DNA variants within this sample encode the same CDR3. The genes are TRBV6-5 and TRBJ2-6, with D unresolved. There are 12 residues in the CDR3. Trimming stripped 7 bases from V and 1 base from J, with 2 bases between. CDR1 is MNHEY, CDR2 SVGAGI, per germline. The CDR3 DNA reads as TGTGCCAGCAAGTCTGGGGCCAACGTCCTGACTTTC. Its translation: CASKSGANVLTF.

In its sample, this clone was seen once. The chain combines TRBV27 with TRBJ1-2, with 7 positions matching TRBD1. Germline V gene lookup returns CDR1 MNHEY and CDR2 SMNVEV (reference sequence). With V trimmed by 5 bases and J by 3 bases, 12 bases remained unmatched. The CDR3 contains 16 residues. The CDR3 bases are TGTGCCAGCAGTCCCCAGACAGGGCGATTGGACTATGGCTACACCTTC. Translating it yields CASSPQTGRLDYGYTF.

In DNA, the CDR3 is TGTGCCAGCAGCTCTAGCGGGAGGGCCCCCTCATGGAATGAGCAGTTCTTC. As protein: CASSSSGRAPSWNEQFF. The chain joins TRBV7-2 to TRBJ2-1; TRBD2 matches at 12 bases. Germline values: CDR1 SGHTA, CDR2 FQGNSA. This CDR3 region has 17 residues. Unmatched junction bases numbered 11, after V lost 4 bases and J lost 7 bases.

The rearrangement uses TRBV27 and TRBJ1-1; 7 nucleotides align to TRBD1. J lost 8 bases, V lost 4 bases, and 4 bases had no gene match. The CDR3 contains 12 residues. Germline V gives CDR1 MNHEY, CDR2 SMNVEV (reference sequence). CDR3 bases: TGTGCCAGCAGTTGGGGGGGACAGGAAGCTTTCTTT. Protein: CASSWGGQEAFF.

This clone was recorded only once. The rearrangement uses TRBV5-4 and TRBJ1-6, with 9 bases matching TRBD1. CDR1 is SGHNT and CDR2 is YYREEE in the germline V gene (reference sequence). The CDR3 runs to 17 residues. J gave up 10 bases and V 4 bases, and 15 bases lay outside the gene matches. The CDR3 nucleotides read TGTGCCAGCAGCCAAGGACAGGGGAGAGGGACAGGCTCACCCCTCCACTTT. Protein sequence: CASSQGQGRGTGSPLHF.

Remarks on this clone: One junction end disagrees with the germline gene, perhaps due to a read error. This sequence joins TRBV5-6 and TRBJ2-5, with D uncertain. The CDR3 covers 13 residues. Germline V gene data show CDR1 as SGHDT and CDR2 as YYEEEE. Here the CDR3 reads CASSLNEREAQYF. The CDR3 DNA reads TGTGCCAGCAGCTTAAACGAGCGAGAGGCCCAGTACTTC.

In DNA form, the CDR3 reads TGTGCCAGCACCTTGGGAGCCGTTGGCAATCAGCCCCAGCATTTT. Protein sequence: CASTLGAVGNQPQHF. This chain links TRBV6-5 with TRBJ1-5; no firm D call. Germline V gene data show CDR1 as MNHEY and CDR2 as SVGAGI. The CDR3 has 15 residues. V was trimmed by 7 bases and J by 2 bases, leaving 15 bases between them.

This chain connects TRBV10-2 to TRBJ2-7; D possibly corresponds to TRBD2 (6 bases). Germline lookup yields CDR1 WSHSY and CDR2 SAAADI. V lost 8 bases, J lost 0 bases, and 14 bases lay in between. CDR3 length: 14 amino acids. CDR3 loop: CASRTTGLSYEQYF. The CDR3 coding sequence is TGCGCCAGCCGCACAACGGGACTCTCCTACGAGCAGTACTTC.

The chain uses TRBV19 and TRBJ2-7; D call uncertain. V was clipped by 1 base and J by 1 base, with 5 bases between them. Germline values: CDR1 LNHDA, CDR2 SQIVND (reference sequence). This CDR3 is built from 13 residues. CDR3 nucleotide sequence: TGTGCCAGTAGTATAGCAGCGTCCTACGAGCAGTACTTC. This sequence encodes CASSIAASYEQYF.

The chain carries TRBV18 and TRBJ1-5; D is unclear. The CDR3 totals 13 residues. The V and J ends lost 2 bases and 5 bases respectively, with 7 bases between them. The germline V gene encodes CDR1 KGHSH and CDR2 LQKENI. The CDR3 here is CASSPGSDQPQHF. The CDR3 coding sequence is TGTGCCAGCTCACCAGGATCGGATCAGCCCCAGCATTTT.

V and J are TRBV5-1 and TRBJ2-2; 8 bases are a match to TRBD1. The junction had 10 bases not matched to a gene; V was cut back by 4 bases and J by 5 bases. This CDR3 spans 16 amino acids. CDR1 and CDR2 (germline): SGHRS, YFSETQ. The CDR3: CASSPQGAIPTGELFF. The CDR3 DNA reads TGCGCCAGCAGCCCCCAGGGGGCTATACCGACCGGGGAGCTGTTTTTT.

The chain links TRBV29-1 to TRBJ2-7; the D is unclear. With 1 base removed from V and 1 base from J, the gap between germline ends came to 5 bases. This CDR3 region has 12 residues. Germline CDR1 and CDR2: SQVTM and ANQGSEA. Here the CDR3 reads CSVEVESYEQYF. The DNA of the CDR3 is TGCAGCGTTGAAGTTGAATCCTACGAGCAGTACTTC.

The chain has TRBV11-2 and TRBJ2-5, with TRBD2 identical over 10 bases. The CDR3 totals 17 residues. V lost 5 bases and J lost 5; bases outside the gene matches: 14. Germline CDR1 and CDR2: SGHAT and FQNNGV. In nucleotides, the CDR3 is TGTGCCAGCAGCCCCGCCCGAACACTAGCGGGAATGGAGACCCAGTACTTC. It encodes CASSPARTLAGMETQYF.

V usage is TRBV6-6 and J usage is TRBJ2-1; no clear D. Per germline, CDR1 MNHNY and CDR2 SVGAGI (reference sequence). With 2 bases removed from V and 5 bases from J, the gap between germline ends came to 10 bases. The CDR3 has 14 amino acids. The CDR3 protein is CASSYQRIDNEQFF. In DNA, the CDR3 is TGTGCCAGCAGTTACCAGAGGATCGACAATGAGCAGTTCTTC.

This clone was observed a single time. The gene calls are TRBV7-9 and TRBJ2-7, with D unclear. Trimming took off 4 bases at V and 0 bases at J, with 7 bases between the two ends. This CDR3 has 13 amino acids. Germline V CDR1 and CDR2: SEHNR, FQNEAQ (reference sequence). The CDR3 loop is CASSSRISYEQYF. The CDR3 nucleotides are TGTGCCAGCAGCTCTCGGATCTCCTACGAGCAGTACTTC.

V usage is TRBV28 and J usage is TRBJ1-6, with no clear D. Trimming stripped 4 bases from V and 8 bases from J, with 12 bases between. In germline, CDR1 is MDHEN, CDR2 SYDVKM. This CDR3 spans 14 amino acids. In nucleotides, the CDR3 is TGTGCCAGCAGTTCTTACAGTGCCTATTCACCCCTCCACTTT. It translates to CASSSYSAYSPLHF.

The chain is built from TRBV11-2 and TRBJ1-2; 8 positions agree with TRBD1. This CDR3 is built from 14 residues. Trimming cost V 5 bases and J 6 bases; bases outside gene matches: 8. CDR1 is SGHAT, CDR2 FQNNGV, per germline. The CDR3 coding sequence is TGTGCCAGCAGCCCTGTGACAGGGGCCCATGGCTACACCTTC. Its protein product is CASSPVTGAHGYTF. The full variable domain, rest sourced from reference TRBV11-2 and TRBJ1-2, is EAGVAQSPRYKIIEKRQSVAFWCNPISGHATLYWYQQILGQGPKLLIQFQNNGVVDDSQLPKDRFSAERLKGVDSTLKIQPAKLEDSAVYLCASSPVTGAHGYTFGSGTRLTVV.

This chain uses TRBV7-2 with TRBJ2-6; perhaps TRBD1 as D (6 bases). The CDR3 spans 14 residues. Germline lookup yields CDR1 SGHTA and CDR2 FQGNSA. Trimming took off 2 bases at V and 11 bases at J, with 13 bases between the two ends. Here the CDR3 DNA reads TGTGCCAGCAGCTTAAAACAGGGTTCCGACGTCCTGACTTTC. The encoded protein is CASSLKQGSDVLTF.